The rows below give T cell receptor beta chains drawn from one sample of a study of cytomegalovirus exposure and HLA in healthy donors. Sequenced by immunoSEQ multiplex PCR; TCRdb stores in-frame clones only, minus some. The table gives about 40,000 clones; the top ten clones make up approximately 1.7% of it. The specimen was PBMCs. The receptors derive from a woman aged 25 to 39 in good health and CMV-seronegative. The CDR3 runs from the conserved cysteine through the conserved F or W. A D gene is named only where the DNA matches it firmly.

j_gene	d_gene	v_gene	CDR3aa	CDR3nt
TRBJ1-1	NA	TRBV6-1	CASSPTRTNTEAFF	TGTGCCAGCAGTCCGACTAGGACGAACACTGAAGCTTTCTTT
TRBJ2-1	NA	TRBV14	CASSQDWASLGVGEQFF	TGTGCCAGCAGCCAAGATTGGGCGAGCCTAGGGGTGGGTGAGCAGTTCTTC
TRBJ2-7	TRBD2	TRBV28	CASSPSRGTSGRGPFGQYF	TGTGCCAGCAGTCCCAGCAGGGGGACTAGCGGGAGAGGGCCTTTTGGGCAGTACTTC
TRBJ1-2	TRBD1	TRBV7-2	CASSPRTGQGYTF	TGTGCCAGCAGCCCCAGGACAGGGCAGGGCTACACCTTC
TRBJ2-5	TRBD1	TRBV6-5	CASSLGDSQETQYF	TGTGCCAGCAGCCTGGGGGACAGCCAAGAGACCCAGTACTTC
TRBJ1-2	NA	TRBV19	CASHRTDFLHGYTF	TGTGCCAGTCACCGGACAGATTTTTTGCATGGCTACACCTTC
TRBJ2-7	TRBD2	TRBV18	CASSPFGLARGYEQYF	TGTGCCAGCTCACCATTCGGACTAGCGAGAGGGTACGAGCAGTACTTC
TRBJ1-5	TRBD1	TRBV28	CASRRGQFSNQPQHF	TGTGCCAGTCGCAGGGGGCAGTTTAGCAATCAGCCCCAGCATTTT
TRBJ1-1	TRBD1	TRBV30	CAWSKVTGGFTEAFF	TGTGCCTGGAGTAAAGTAACAGGGGGATTCACTGAAGCTTTCTTT
TRBJ2-1	TRBD1	TRBV4-3	CASSQGAYNRGPSHEQFF	TGCGCCAGCAGCCAAGGGGCCTACAACAGGGGTCCTAGCCATGAGCAGTTCTTC
TRBJ2-2	TRBD1	TRBV10-3	CAIGDRHQAGELFF	TGTGCCATTGGGGACAGACACCAGGCCGGGGAGCTGTTTTTT
TRBJ2-7	NA	TRBV6-6	CASSLSAYEQYF	TGTGCCAGCAGTCTCAGCGCCTACGAGCAGTACTTC
TRBJ1-1	NA	TRBV5-1	CASSLGVAGAITEAFF	TGCGCCAGCAGCTTGGGGGTTGCGGGGGCGATCACTGAAGCTTTCTTT
TRBJ2-5	TRBD2	TRBV6-1	CATTLARQETQYF	TGTGCCACCACACTAGCGCGGCAAGAGACCCAGTACTTC
TRBJ2-1	NA	TRBV7-9	CASSSFRSGPNNEQFF	TGTGCCAGCAGCTCCTTCCGGAGCGGGCCGAACAATGAGCAGTTCTTC
TRBJ2-7	NA	TRBV6-6	CASVDRTYEQYF	TGTGCCAGCGTTGACAGAACCTACGAGCAGTACTTC
TRBJ2-5	TRBD2	TRBV5-1	CASSVLGLAGIQETQYF	TGCGCCAGCAGCGTCCTGGGACTAGCGGGAATACAAGAGACCCAGTACTTC
TRBJ1-1	NA	TRBV18	CASSRNRDTEAFF	TGTGCCAGCTCACGGAACAGGGACACTGAAGCTTTCTTT
TRBJ2-1	TRBD2	TRBV19	CASSIWRRLAGVIYEQFF	TGTGCCAGTAGTATTTGGCGCAGGCTAGCGGGAGTGATATATGAGCAGTTCTTC
TRBJ2-7	TRBD2	TRBV4-2	CASSADPFSTSPQRGEQYF	TGTGCCAGCAGCGCGGACCCTTTTTCGACTAGCCCCCAGAGGGGCGAGCAGTACTTC
TRBJ1-1	NA	TRBV28	CASSWGPTEAFF	TGTGCCAGCAGCTGGGGCCCCACTGAAGCTTTCTTT
TRBJ1-1	NA	TRBV9	CASGQGGRNTEAFF	TGTGCCAGCGGGCAGGGAGGGCGGAACACTGAAGCTTTCTTT
TRBJ2-7	TRBD1	TRBV29-1	CSVAQDRVANEQYF	TGCAGCGTTGCCCAGGACAGGGTTGCTAACGAGCAGTACTTC
TRBJ2-3	NA	TRBV7-3	CASSLSSLSTDTQYF	TGTGCCAGCAGCTTAAGTTCCTTGAGCACAGATACGCAGTATTTT
TRBJ1-2	NA	TRBV4-2	CASSQPDSSNYGYTF	TGTGCCAGCAGCCAACCTGACAGCTCTAACTATGGCTACACCTTC
TRBJ2-3	TRBD2	TRBV4-2	CASSQDPSGSGTDTQYF	TGTGCCAGCAGCCAAGATCCGAGCGGGAGCGGCACAGATACGCAGTATTTT
TRBJ2-5	NA	TRBV5-1	CASSFGGGGRETQYF	TGCGCCAGCAGCTTCGGGGGAGGGGGGCGAGAGACCCAGTACTTC
TRBJ2-5	NA	TRBV4-3	CASSQATSPQETQYF	TGCGCCAGCAGCCAAGCGACAAGCCCCCAAGAGACCCAGTACTTC
TRBJ2-1	NA	TRBV29-1	CSVVPMGDNVNEQFF	TGCAGCGTTGTCCCCATGGGAGACAACGTCAATGAGCAGTTCTTC
TRBJ2-7	TRBD1	TRBV4-3	CASSQVMRQGTYEQYF	TGCGCCAGCAGCCAAGTAATGAGACAGGGCACCTACGAGCAGTACTTC
TRBJ1-3	NA	TRBV19	CASSDIDYSGNTIYF	TGTGCCAGTAGCGACATCGACTACTCTGGAAACACCATATATTTT
TRBJ2-2	TRBD2	TRBV4-1	CASSPLGGFGGELFF	TGCGCCAGCAGCCCATTGGGGGGGTTTGGCGGGGAGCTGTTTTTT
TRBJ1-1	NA	TRBV6-5	CASRAGTLNTEAFF	TGTGCCAGCAGAGCCGGGACATTGAACACTGAAGCTTTCTTT
TRBJ1-1	TRBD1	TRBV11-3	CASSDGTVAEAFF	TGTGCCAGCAGCGACGGGACAGTGGCTGAAGCTTTCTTT
TRBJ1-2	NA	TRBV9	CASSVFFGGMGDGYTF	TGTGCCAGCAGCGTCTTTTTCGGGGGGATGGGGGATGGCTACACCTTC
TRBJ2-7	NA	TRBV29-1	CSTVRYEQYF	TGCAGCACGGTCCGATACGAGCAGTACTTC
TRBJ2-1	NA	TRBV7-2	CASSPQYNEQFF	TGTGCCAGCAGCCCGCAGTACAATGAGCAGTTCTTC
TRBJ1-1	NA	TRBV28	CASSYQGYGEAFF	TGTGCCAGCAGTTACCAGGGTTATGGTGAAGCTTTCTTT
TRBJ1-2	NA	TRBV27	CASSLSRAYGYTF	TGTGCCAGCAGTTTGTCCAGGGCTTATGGCTACACCTTC
TRBJ2-7	TRBD1	TRBV28	CASSQGARAGTYEQYF	TGTGCCAGCAGTCAGGGGGCGAGGGCGGGGACCTACGAGCAGTACTTC
TRBJ2-3	NA	TRBV4-1	CASSRAVRGADTQYF	TGCGCCAGCAGCAGGGCAGTAAGGGGCGCAGATACGCAGTATTTT
TRBJ2-7	TRBD1	TRBV11-2	CASSSMSGGPYEQYF	TGTGCCAGCAGCTCCATGTCAGGGGGTCCATACGAGCAGTACTTC
TRBJ2-6	NA	TRBV19	CASTPSGSGANVLTF	TGTGCCAGTACCCCCTCGGGCTCTGGGGCCAACGTCCTGACTTTC
TRBJ2-7	TRBD1	TRBV6-5	CASTRTGSAYEQYF	TGTGCCAGCACGAGGACAGGGAGCGCCTACGAGCAGTACTTC